This T cell receptor beta chain was sequenced in a study of cytomegalovirus exposure and HLA in healthy donors. Study background: Around 76% of 398 genotyped donors fell in the Caucasian-associated ancestry cluster.

This clone appeared once. Its specificity is unknown. The study ran its PCR with 60 Vbeta and 13 Jbeta primers. The method was immunoSEQ multiplex PCR; TCRdb's version includes in-frame clones alone and lacks a portion of them. Here the sample spans under 150,000 clones, over 70% being singletons. From germline, CDR1 is KGHSH and CDR2 LQKENI. V was pared by 3 bases and J by 4 bases, with 13 bases between. The CDR3 spans 15 residues. Study findings and constraints: In an earlier analysis, productive rearrangement rates for most beta V segments clustered near 87% or 30%.

Sequencing used PBMCs. The gene calls are TRBV18 and TRBJ2-1, with D maybe TRBD1 (5 bases). The source is a woman between 40 and 50 years old in good health and CMV-seropositive. CDR3 sequence reads: CASSPPGQVYNEQFF. CDR3 nucleotides: TGTGCCAGCTCACCCCCCGGACAAGTTTACAATGAGCAGTTCTTC. The variable domain in full, completed from reference TRBV18 and TRBJ2-1, reads NAGVMQNPRHLVRRRGQEARLRCSPMKGHSHVYWYRQLPEEGLKFMVYLQKENIIDESGMPKERFSAEFPKEGPSILRIQQVVRGDSAAYFCASSPPGQVYNEQFFGPGTRLTVL.